This TCR beta chain is drawn from a study of blood T cell repertoires in COVID-19. Study as a whole: COVID-19 samples, acute and convalescent, were from the United States, Italy and Spain. The cDNA or gDNA used as material had been derived from T cells, B-cell-depleted T cells, or PBMCs.

Clones were sequenced by immunoSEQ multiplex PCR, and TCRdb holds only the in-frame ones, with some missing. This table has approximately 50,000 clones, 70% to 80% appearing once. Participant age was roughly 18 to 100 years, and participants resided in fewer than 25 US areas. The CDR3 length is 14 residues. V was cut by 8 bases and J by 1 base, with 11 bases left in between. Germline CDR1 and CDR2: SGHNT and YENEEA. This clone was detected only a few times. The clonotype originates from a woman aged 50 to 65 with acute COVID-19. Source material: PBMCs or T cells enriched from blood (not recorded which). The rearrangement joins TRBV11-3 to TRBJ2-2, with D uncertain. The CDR3 is CASGYQENTGELFF. The CDR3 DNA reads as TGTGCCAGCGGCTACCAGGAGAACACCGGGGAGCTGTTTTTT.